This paragraph covers one TCR beta chain sequence. The assay was immunoSEQ multiplex PCR, and TCRdb's table has in-frame clones only and misses some. The table has about 240,000 clones, roughly nine tenths seen once; the top ten hold 6.2%. This sample stems from a study of blood T cell repertoires in COVID-19. The CDR3 is 16 residues long. In germline, CDR1 is ENHRY, CDR2 SYGVKD. V lost 0 bases, J lost 4 bases, and 7 bases stayed unmatched. This chain joins TRBV10-3 and TRBJ2-7; 9 bases match TRBD2. The origin of this receptor is a man aged 55 to 70 with acute or convalescent COVID-19. The sequencing sample was made of peripheral blood. The CDR3 here is CAISESYLAGFYEQYF. As DNA, the CDR3 is TGTGCCATCAGTGAGTCATACCTAGCGGGATTTTACGAGCAGTACTTC.